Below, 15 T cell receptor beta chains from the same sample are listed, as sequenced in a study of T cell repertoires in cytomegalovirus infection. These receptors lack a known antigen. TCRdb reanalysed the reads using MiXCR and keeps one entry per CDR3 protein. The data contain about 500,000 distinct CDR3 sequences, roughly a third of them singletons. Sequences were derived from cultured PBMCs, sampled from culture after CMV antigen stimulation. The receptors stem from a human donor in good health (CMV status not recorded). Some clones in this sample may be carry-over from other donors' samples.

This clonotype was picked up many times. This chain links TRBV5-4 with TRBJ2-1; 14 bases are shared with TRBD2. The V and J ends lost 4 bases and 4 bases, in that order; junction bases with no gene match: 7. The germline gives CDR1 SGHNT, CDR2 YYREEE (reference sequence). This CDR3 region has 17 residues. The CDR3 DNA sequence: TGTGCCAGCAGCCCGGGACTAGCGGGGGCCGGTTACAATGAGCAGTTCTTC. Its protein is CASSPGLAGAGYNEQFF.

Here the CDR3 DNA reads TGCAGTGCTCTCCGACAGGGGGAACAGCCCCAGCATTTT. It is translated as CSALRQGEQPQHF. The chain is built from TRBV20-1 and TRBJ1-5; 9 bases map to TRBD1. There are 13 residues in the CDR3. Germline lookup yields CDR1 DFQATT and CDR2 SNEGSKA (reference sequence). The V gene end was trimmed by 5 bases and the J gene end by 7 bases; junction bases not matched to a gene: 6.

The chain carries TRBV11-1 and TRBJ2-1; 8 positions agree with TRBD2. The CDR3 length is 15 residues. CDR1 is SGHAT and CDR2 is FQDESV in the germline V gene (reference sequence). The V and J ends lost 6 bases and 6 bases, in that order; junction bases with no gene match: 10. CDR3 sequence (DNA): TGTGCCAGCAGTTCTGGCGGGGGGAGGCGCAATGAGCAGTTCTTC. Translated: CASSSGGGRRNEQFF. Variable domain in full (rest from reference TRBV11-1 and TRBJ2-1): EAEVAQSPRYKITEKSQAVAFWCDPISGHATLYWYRQILGQGPELLVQFQDESVVDDSQLPKDRFSAERLKGVDSTLKIQPAELGDSAMYLCASSSGGGRRNEQFFGPGTRLTVL.

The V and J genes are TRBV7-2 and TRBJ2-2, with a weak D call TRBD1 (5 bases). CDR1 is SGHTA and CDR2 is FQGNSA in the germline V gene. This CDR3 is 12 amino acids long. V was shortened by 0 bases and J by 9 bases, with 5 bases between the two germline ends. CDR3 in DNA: TGTGCCAGCAGCTTAGCGGACAGGGAGCTGTTTTTT. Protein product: CASSLADRELFF.

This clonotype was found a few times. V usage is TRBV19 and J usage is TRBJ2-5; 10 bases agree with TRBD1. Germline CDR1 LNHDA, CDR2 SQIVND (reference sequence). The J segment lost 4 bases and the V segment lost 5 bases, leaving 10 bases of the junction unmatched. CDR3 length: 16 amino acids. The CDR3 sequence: CASSHPVGQGRETQYF. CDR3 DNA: TGTGCCAGTAGTCACCCCGTGGGACAGGGGCGAGAGACCCAGTACTTC. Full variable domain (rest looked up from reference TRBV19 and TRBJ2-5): DGGITQSPKYLFRKEGQNVTLSCEQNLNHDAMYWYRQDPGQGLRLIYYSQIVNDFQKGDIAEGYSVSREKKESFPLTVTSAQKNPTAFYLCASSHPVGQGRETQYFGPGTRLLVL.

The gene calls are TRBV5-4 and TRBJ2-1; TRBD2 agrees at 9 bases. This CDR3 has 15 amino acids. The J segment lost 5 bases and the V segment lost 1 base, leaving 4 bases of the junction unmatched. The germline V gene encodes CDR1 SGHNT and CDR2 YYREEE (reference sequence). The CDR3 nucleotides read TGTGCCAGCAGCTTGACGGCTAGCGGGAACAATGAGCAGTTCTTC. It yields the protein CASSLTASGNNEQFF.

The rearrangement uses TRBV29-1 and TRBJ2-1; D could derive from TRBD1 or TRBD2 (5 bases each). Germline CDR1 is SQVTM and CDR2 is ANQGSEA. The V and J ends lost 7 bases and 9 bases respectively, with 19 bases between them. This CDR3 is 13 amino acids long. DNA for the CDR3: TGCAGCGCCCGAGCGCAGGGTGGGGGTGAGCAGTTCTTC. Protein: CSARAQGGGEQFF.

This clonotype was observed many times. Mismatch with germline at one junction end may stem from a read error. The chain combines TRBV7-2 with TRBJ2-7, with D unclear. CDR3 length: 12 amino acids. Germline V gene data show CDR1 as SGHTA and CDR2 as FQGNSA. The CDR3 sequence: CASSLGSHEQYF. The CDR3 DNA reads TGTGCCAGCAGCTTAGGCTCCCACGAGCAGTACTTC.

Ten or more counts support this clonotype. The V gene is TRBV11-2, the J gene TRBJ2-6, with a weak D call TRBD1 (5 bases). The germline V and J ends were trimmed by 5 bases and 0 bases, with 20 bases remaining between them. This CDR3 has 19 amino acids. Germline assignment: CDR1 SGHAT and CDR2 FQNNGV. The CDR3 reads CASSTYSGAGVSGANVLTF. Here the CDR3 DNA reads TGTGCCAGCAGCACCTATTCTGGGGCCGGAGTCTCTGGGGCCAACGTCCTGACTTTC.

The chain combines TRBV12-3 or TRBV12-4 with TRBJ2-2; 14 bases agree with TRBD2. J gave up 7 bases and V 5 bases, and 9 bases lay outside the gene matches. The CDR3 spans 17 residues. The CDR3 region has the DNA TGTGCCAGCAGTCCGGGACTAGCGGGAGTTTGGAACGGGGAGCTGTTTTTT. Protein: CASSPGLAGVWNGELFF.

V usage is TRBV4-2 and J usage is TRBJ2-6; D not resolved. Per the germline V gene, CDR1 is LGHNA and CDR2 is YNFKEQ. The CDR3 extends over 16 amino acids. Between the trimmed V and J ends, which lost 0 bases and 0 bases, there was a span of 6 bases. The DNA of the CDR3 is TGTGCCAGCAGCCAAGAAGGTCTCTCTGGGGCCAACGTCCTGACTTTC. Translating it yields CASSQEGLSGANVLTF.

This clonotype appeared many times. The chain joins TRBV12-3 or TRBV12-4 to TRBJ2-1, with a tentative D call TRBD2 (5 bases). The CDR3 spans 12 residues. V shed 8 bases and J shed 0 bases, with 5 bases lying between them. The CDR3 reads CASGSSYNEQFF. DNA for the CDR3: TGTGCCAGCGGGAGCTCCTACAATGAGCAGTTCTTC.

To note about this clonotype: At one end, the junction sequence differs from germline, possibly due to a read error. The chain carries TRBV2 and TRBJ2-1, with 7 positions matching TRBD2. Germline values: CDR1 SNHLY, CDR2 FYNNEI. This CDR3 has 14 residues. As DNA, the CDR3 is TGTGCCAGCGGTGACCGGGGGGTATACAATGAGCAGTTCTTC. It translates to CASGDRGVYNEQFF.

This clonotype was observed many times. The CDR3 sequence is CASSLRAGAADTQYF. DNA of the CDR3: TGTGCCAGCAGCTTAAGAGCGGGAGCCGCAGATACGCAGTATTTT. V usage is TRBV7-2 and J usage is TRBJ2-3; 8 positions agree with TRBD2. The V gene's germline CDR1 is SGHTA and CDR2 FQGNSA. Unmatched junction bases numbered 5, after V lost 2 bases and J lost 4 bases. This CDR3 is 15 amino acids long.

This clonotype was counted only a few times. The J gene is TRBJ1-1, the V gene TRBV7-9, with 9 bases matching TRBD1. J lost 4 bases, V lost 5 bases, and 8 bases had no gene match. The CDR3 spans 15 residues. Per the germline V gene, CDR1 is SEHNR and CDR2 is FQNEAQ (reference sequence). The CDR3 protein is CASSLNRGPGTEAFF. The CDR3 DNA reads TGTGCCAGCAGCCTTAACAGGGGGCCAGGCACTGAAGCTTTCTTT.